Below, one T cell receptor beta chain is given with its context. This record belongs to a study of T cell changes during pregnancy in multiple sclerosis. Losses at the gene ends were 5 bases for V and 0 bases for J; bases not matched to a gene: 10. Germline-derived CDR1 and CDR2 are MDHEN and SYDVKM. The CDR3 runs 17 residues. Profiled with immunoSEQ multiplex PCR; TCRdb holds only in-frame clones, not every one. The repertoire holds about 40,000 clones, with roughly 92% as singletons. This receptor was identified in a female donor with multiple sclerosis, enrolled in a pregnancy study. V and J are TRBV28 and TRBJ2-3; 8 bases map to TRBD1. The sequences come from peripheral blood, collected before pregnancy. CDR3 in amino acids: CASSDAGDRGSTDTQYF. In DNA, the CDR3 is TGTGCCAGCAGTGACGCCGGCGACAGGGGTAGCACAGATACGCAGTATTTT.